This entry features one TCR beta chain sequence. Its cognate antigen is unknown. Produced via immunoSEQ multiplex PCR; TCRdb's table is partial and in-frame only. The sample lists about 2.4 million clones, approximately 93% seen once, with 0.36% in the top ten. The data were taken from a study of shared clonotypes between healthy human individuals. Study-level findings and limits: Naive subsets usually exceeded memory subsets in estimated richness.

The CDR3 covers 14 residues. Germline-derived CDR1 and CDR2 are MDHEN and SYDVKM. The V end was cut by 2 bases, the J end by 0 bases, with 8 bases between. This sequence was found in a man younger than 35 in good health. Some clones in this sample may be carry-over from other donors' samples. The source material was naive CD4+ T cells from PBMCs. This sample's subset: CD45RA+ positively selected. The V call is TRBV28, the J call TRBJ2-7; D not resolved. CDR3 DNA: TGTGCCAGCAGTTTAGAAAGCCGCTCCTACGAGCAGTACTTC. Its translation is CASSLESRSYEQYF.